One and the same sample provided the 25 T cell receptor beta chains below, sequenced in a study of shared clonotypes between healthy human individuals. TCRdb's table, derived via immunoSEQ multiplex PCR, lists solely in-frame clones and lacks some. The sample has approximately 720,000 clones, 92% seen once; the top ten hold 24%. Naive CD8 cells lacked CD45RO, underwent positive selection for CCR7 and left out terminally differentiated effector memory CD45RA+ cells. Sample: naive CD8+ T cells sorted from blood. The origin of the receptors is a man aged 25 to 40 in good health.

This sequence joins TRBV9 and TRBJ2-1, with D tentatively TRBD1 (6 bases). Trimming took off 3 bases at V and 0 bases at J, with 16 bases between the two ends. CDR3 size: 17 residues. Per germline, CDR1 SGDLS and CDR2 YYNGEE. The DNA for the CDR3 is TGTGCCAGCAGCGCACCCATCCAGGGGAGCTCCTACAATGAGCAGTTCTTC. Amino acids: CASSAPIQGSSYNEQFF.

The V gene is TRBV28, the J gene TRBJ2-4, with D tentatively TRBD2 (6 bases). In germline, CDR1 is MDHEN, CDR2 SYDVKM. Trimming removed 5 bases from V and 10 bases from J, with 24 bases in between. The CDR3 is 16 amino acids. The CDR3 nucleotides read TGTGCCAGCAGTCCTCGAGAAGGGAACGTCGGAGGGATTCAGTACTTC. Protein product: CASSPREGNVGGIQYF.

This clone came up a few times. This chain uses TRBV6-6 with TRBJ1-2, with unresolved D. The CDR3 covers 12 residues. Per the germline V gene, CDR1 is MNHNY and CDR2 is SVGAGI (reference sequence). V was shortened by 6 bases and J by 2 bases, with 7 bases between the two germline ends. The CDR3 spells CASRPDNYGYTF. The CDR3 DNA reads as TGTGCCAGCAGACCTGACAACTATGGCTACACCTTC.

The genes are TRBV30 and TRBJ2-7; TRBD2 agrees at 9 bases. CDR1 and CDR2 (germline): GTSNPN, SVGIG (reference sequence). Trimming took 3 bases from V and 7 from J; bases not matched to a gene: 7. The CDR3 consists of 13 residues. CDR3 in DNA: TGTGCCTGGAGCCTTAGCGGGAGTTATGAGCAGTACTTC. It specifies CAWSLSGSYEQYF.

The chain links TRBV18 to TRBJ2-3; 8 bases are a match to TRBD2. J was trimmed by 3 bases and V by 5 bases; bases with no gene match: 7. The V gene's germline CDR1 is KGHSH and CDR2 LQKENI. CDR3 length: 15 amino acids. The CDR3 is CASSSSGSRTDTQYF. CDR3 coding DNA: TGTGCCAGCTCATCCAGCGGGAGTAGGACAGATACGCAGTATTTT. The variable domain in full, with the rest retrieved from reference TRBV18 and TRBJ2-3, is NAGVMQNPRHLVRRRGQEARLRCSPMKGHSHVYWYRQLPEEGLKFMVYLQKENIIDESGMPKERFSAEFPKEGPSILRIQQVVRGDSAAYFCASSSSGSRTDTQYFGPGTRLTVL.

The chain carries TRBV5-5 and TRBJ1-4; no reliable D call. Looked up from germline, CDR1 is SGHKS and CDR2 is YYEKEE (reference sequence). The CDR3 totals 18 residues. Trimming took off 5 bases at V and 1 base at J, with 21 bases between the two ends. The CDR3 region has the DNA TGTGCCAGCAGACCCCTGGAGGGATATACAGTAACTAATGAAAAACTGTTTTTT. This sequence encodes CASRPLEGYTVTNEKLFF.

The chain has TRBV25-1 and TRBJ2-7; no clear D gene. CDR1 MGHDK and CDR2 SYGVNS come from the germline V gene. The CDR3 contains 12 residues. The V gene lost 5 bases and the J gene lost 4 bases, with 9 bases spanning the gap. The CDR3 region has the DNA TGTGCCAGCAGTCCGAAGAATTACGAGCAGTACTTC. Residues: CASSPKNYEQYF.

The chain employs TRBV5-4 and TRBJ2-1; D not certain. The CDR3 is made up of 12 amino acids. The V end lost 0 bases, the J end lost 5 bases, and 3 bases lay between the germline ends. In germline, CDR1 is SGHNT, CDR2 YYREEE (reference sequence). The CDR3 is CASSLGDNEQFF. CDR3 DNA sequence: TGTGCCAGCAGCTTGGGGGACAATGAGCAGTTCTTC.

The chain employs TRBV5-5 and TRBJ2-3; no clear D gene. CDR1 is SGHKS, CDR2 YYEKEE, per germline (reference sequence). The CDR3 consists of 14 residues. The germline V and J ends were trimmed by 2 bases and 1 base, with 8 bases remaining between them. CDR3 sequence: CASSFVDGTDTQYF. The CDR3 DNA reads as TGTGCCAGCAGCTTCGTCGACGGCACAGATACGCAGTATTTT.

The V gene is TRBV7-9, the J gene TRBJ1-4, with 10 bases lining up with TRBD1. CDR1 is SEHNR and CDR2 is FQNEAQ in the germline V gene (reference sequence). The length of the CDR3 is 15 residues. The J segment lost 7 bases and the V segment lost 3 bases, leaving 5 bases of the junction unmatched. CDR3 nucleotide sequence: TGTGCCAGCAGCTTTTCGGACAGGGGGATTGAAAAACTGTTTTTT. Amino acid sequence: CASSFSDRGIEKLFF.

This clone was picked up one time. The chain has TRBV5-4 and TRBJ2-7; either TRBD1 or TRBD2 may fit D (7 bases each). This CDR3 region has 17 residues. The V gene's germline CDR1 is SGHNT and CDR2 YYREEE (reference sequence). V was pared by 1 base and J by 3 bases, with 20 bases between. As DNA, the CDR3 is TGTGCCAGCAGCTTGCCCCAGGGGGGGGCACAGTACTACGAGCAGTACTTC. This codes for CASSLPQGGAQYYEQYF.

V usage is TRBV19 and J usage is TRBJ2-1; 10 nucleotides align to TRBD2. Per the germline V gene, CDR1 is LNHDA and CDR2 is SQIVND (reference sequence). CDR3 length: 15 residues. Trimming cost V 11 bases and J 2 bases; bases outside gene matches: 9. As DNA, the CDR3 is TGTGCCGGATTCTGGACTAGCGGACCCTACAATGAGCAGTTCTTC. Residues: CAGFWTSGPYNEQFF.

The chain links TRBV9 to TRBJ2-2; D is tentatively TRBD1 or TRBD2 (5 bases each). Per germline, CDR1 SGDLS and CDR2 YYNGEE. The V end lost 4 bases, the J end lost 6 bases, and 13 bases lay between the germline ends. The CDR3 is made up of 14 amino acids. CDR3 amino acids: CASSQSGASGELFF. The CDR3 bases are TGTGCCAGCAGCCAGTCCGGGGCCTCCGGGGAGCTGTTTTTT.

The genes are TRBV15 and TRBJ1-1; D call uncertain. CDR3 length: 14 residues. Germline CDR1 LNHNV, CDR2 YYDKDF (reference sequence). The V gene lost 9 bases and the J gene lost 1 base, with 15 bases spanning the gap. The CDR3, as DNA: TGTGCCACACGGGCAAGACATCGGAACACTGAAGCTTTCTTT. It encodes CATRARHRNTEAFF.

Only one count was recorded for this clone. The chain recombines TRBV15 with TRBJ2-7, with D hard to call. Deletions cut 0 bases from V and 2 bases from J, with 11 bases between. CDR1 and CDR2 (germline): LNHNV, YYDKDF (reference sequence). The length of the CDR3 is 15 residues. The CDR3 is CATSREVGRTYEQYF. As DNA, the CDR3 is TGTGCCACCAGCAGAGAAGTTGGCAGAACCTACGAGCAGTACTTC.

CDR3 sequence: CSVVGTGNYEQYF. The CDR3 DNA sequence: TGCAGCGTTGTCGGGACAGGGAACTACGAGCAGTACTTC. V and J are TRBV29-1 and TRBJ2-7, with 9 bases identical to TRBD1. CDR1 is SQVTM, CDR2 ANQGSEA, per germline. The CDR3 is 13 residues long. V shed 4 bases, J shed 3 bases, and the junction held 4 bases outside the gene matches.

The V and J genes are TRBV28 and TRBJ2-1; 10 positions match TRBD2. The CDR3 has 16 residues. CDR1 MDHEN and CDR2 SYDVKM come from the germline V gene. The V and J ends lost 5 bases and 2 bases, in that order; junction bases with no gene match: 6. CDR3: CASSRRAGGTYNEQFF. CDR3 nucleotide sequence: TGTGCCAGCAGTCGAAGAGCGGGAGGGACCTACAATGAGCAGTTCTTC.

This chain links TRBV7-9 with TRBJ2-3, with a possible D match to TRBD1 (6 bases). CDR1 is SEHNR and CDR2 is FQNEAQ in the germline V gene (reference sequence). V gave up 5 bases and J gave up 1 base, with 13 bases separating them. The length of the CDR3 is 15 residues. The CDR3 DNA reads as TGTGCCAGCAGCCCCGCAGGGGTGGGCACAGATACGCAGTATTTT. Its translation is CASSPAGVGTDTQYF. Drawing the rest from reference TRBV7-9 and TRBJ2-3, the complete variable domain is DTGVSQNPRHKITKRGQNVTFRCDPISEHNRLYWYRQTLGQGPEFLTYFQNEAQLEKSRLLSDRFSAERPKGSFSTLEIQRTEQGDSAMYLCASSPAGVGTDTQYFGPGTRLTVL.

The rearrangement uses TRBV5-4 and TRBJ2-2; 11 bases map to TRBD2. CDR3 size: 15 residues. Germline CDR1 SGHNT, CDR2 YYREEE (reference sequence). Trimming removed 4 bases from V and 4 bases from J; junction bases left unmatched: 3. The CDR3 protein is CASSRLAGGTGELFF. The CDR3 nucleotides are TGTGCCAGCAGCCGTCTAGCGGGGGGCACCGGGGAGCTGTTTTTT.

V gene TRBV27 combines with J gene TRBJ2-7; D is ambiguous. V lost 7 bases and J lost 7, with 23 bases in between. Germline V CDR1 and CDR2: MNHEY, SMNVEV (reference sequence). The CDR3 has 15 residues. The CDR3 spells CASNPAALQSFEQYF. CDR3 coding DNA: TGTGCCAGCAATCCCGCAGCACTCCAGAGTTTTGAGCAGTACTTC.

The CDR3 reads CASSPWTGYEQYF. Here the CDR3 DNA reads TGTGCCAGCAGCCCATGGACAGGTTACGAGCAGTACTTC. The chain employs TRBV7-9 and TRBJ2-7; 7 bases map to TRBD1. Looked up from germline, CDR1 is SEHNR and CDR2 is FQNEAQ (reference sequence). The CDR3 has 13 residues. Trimming cost V 5 bases and J 4 bases; bases outside gene matches: 5.

The rearrangement joins TRBV4-3 to TRBJ2-7; D tentatively fits TRBD1 or TRBD2 (5 bases each). The CDR3 loop spans 16 amino acids. V shed 0 bases and J shed 2 bases, with 14 bases lying between them. Germline lookup yields CDR1 LGHNA and CDR2 YSLEER. CDR3 sequence: CASSQDRTGTAYEQYF. CDR3 DNA: TGCGCCAGCAGCCAAGATAGGACGGGGACCGCCTACGAGCAGTACTTC.

CDR3 sequence reads: CSVEDLLARGGYNEQFF. The CDR3 DNA is TGCAGCGTTGAAGATCTACTCGCCCGGGGCGGCTACAATGAGCAGTTCTTC. This sequence joins TRBV29-1 and TRBJ2-1; perhaps D is TRBD1 or TRBD2 (5 bases each). V was clipped by 0 bases and J by 3 bases, with 18 bases between them. Per the germline V gene, CDR1 is SQVTM and CDR2 is ANQGSEA. The CDR3 runs to 17 residues.

V gene TRBV6-1 combines with J gene TRBJ2-7; D gene unclear. This CDR3 has 13 amino acids. Germline CDR1 reads MNHNS; CDR2 reads SASEGT. With 9 bases removed from V and 3 bases from J, the gap between germline ends came to 15 bases. The chain's CDR3 is CASQTPGLYEQYF. The CDR3 DNA reads as TGTGCCAGTCAGACTCCCGGCCTCTACGAGCAGTACTTC.

This chain links TRBV11-2 with TRBJ2-1; no firm D call. Looked up from germline, CDR1 is SGHAT and CDR2 is FQNNGV. The CDR3 contains 15 residues. The V end was cut by 1 base, the J end by 2 bases, with 9 bases between. This CDR3 is CASSLAFSTYNEQFF. The CDR3 coding sequence is TGTGCCAGCAGCTTAGCTTTCTCGACCTACAATGAGCAGTTCTTC.